This T cell receptor (beta chain) was observed in a study of shared clonotypes between healthy human individuals. Germline CDR1 is SGHDT and CDR2 is YYEEEE. CDR3 size: 14 residues. Trimming stripped 4 bases from V and 0 bases from J, with 8 bases between. Sequenced by immunoSEQ multiplex PCR; TCRdb stores in-frame clones only, minus some. The sample lists 2 million to 2.5 million clones; around 95% were seen once. To note about this clone: Other DNA sequences in this specimen translate into the identical CDR3.

The source of this sequence is a man aged 18 to 30 in good health. The sequenced material came from naive CD4+ T cells sorted from blood. The subset: CD45RA+ positively selected. The V call is TRBV5-6, the J call TRBJ1-3; no definite D call. The CDR3 here is CASSLGHSGNTIYF. The CDR3 DNA reads as TGTGCCAGCAGCCTGGGCCACTCTGGAAACACCATATATTTT.